This T cell receptor (beta chain) comes out of a study of cytomegalovirus exposure and HLA in healthy donors. Researchers ran the PCR with 60 Vbeta and 13 Jbeta primers. Sequencing was performed with immunoSEQ multiplex PCR; in TCRdb, only in-frame clones are kept and a portion is missing. This sample contains roughly 120,000 clones. The CDR3 length is 14 residues. The germline CDR1 and CDR2 sequences are GTSNPN and SVGIG (reference sequence). Trimming cost V 2 bases and J 6 bases, with 16 bases left between them. The clonotype was recovered from a man aged 35 to 55 in good health and CMV-seropositive. The V call is TRBV30, the J call TRBJ1-2; maybe TRBD1 (5 bases). Input material: PBMCs. In DNA form, the CDR3 reads TGTGCCTGGAGTAGCCAGGGATATAGGGATGGCTACACCTTC. Residues: CAWSSQGYRDGYTF.